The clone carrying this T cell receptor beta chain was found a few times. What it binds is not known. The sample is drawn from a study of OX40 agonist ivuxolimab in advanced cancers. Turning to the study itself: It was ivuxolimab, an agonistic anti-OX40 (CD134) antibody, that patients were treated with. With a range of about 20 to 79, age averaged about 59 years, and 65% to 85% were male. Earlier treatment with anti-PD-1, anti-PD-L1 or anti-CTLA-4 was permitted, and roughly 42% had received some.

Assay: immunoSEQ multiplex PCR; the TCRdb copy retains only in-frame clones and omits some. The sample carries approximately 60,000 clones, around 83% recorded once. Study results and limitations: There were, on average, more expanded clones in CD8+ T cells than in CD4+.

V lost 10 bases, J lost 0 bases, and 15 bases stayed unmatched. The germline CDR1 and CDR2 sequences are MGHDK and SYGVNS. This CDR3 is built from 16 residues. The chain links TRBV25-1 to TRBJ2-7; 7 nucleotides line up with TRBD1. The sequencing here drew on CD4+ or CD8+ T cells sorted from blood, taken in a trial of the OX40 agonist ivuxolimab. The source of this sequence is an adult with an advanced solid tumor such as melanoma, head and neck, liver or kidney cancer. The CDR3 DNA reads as TGTGCCACCATCCGGGACAGATCCAAAAGCTCCTACGAGCAGTACTTC. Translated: CATIRDRSKSSYEQYF.